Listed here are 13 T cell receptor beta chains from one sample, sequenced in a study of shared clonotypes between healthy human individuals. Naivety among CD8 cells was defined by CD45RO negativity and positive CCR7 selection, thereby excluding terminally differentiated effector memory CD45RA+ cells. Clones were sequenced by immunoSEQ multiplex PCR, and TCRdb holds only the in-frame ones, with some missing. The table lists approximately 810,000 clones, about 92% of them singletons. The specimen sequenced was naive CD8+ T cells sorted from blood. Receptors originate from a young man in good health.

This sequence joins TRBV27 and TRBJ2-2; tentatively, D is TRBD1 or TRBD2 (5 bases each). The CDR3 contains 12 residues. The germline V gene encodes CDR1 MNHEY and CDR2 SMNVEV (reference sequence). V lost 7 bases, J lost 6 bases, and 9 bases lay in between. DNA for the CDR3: TGTGCCAGCAACCAGGGAGCCGGGGAGCTGTTTTTT. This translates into CASNQGAGELFF.

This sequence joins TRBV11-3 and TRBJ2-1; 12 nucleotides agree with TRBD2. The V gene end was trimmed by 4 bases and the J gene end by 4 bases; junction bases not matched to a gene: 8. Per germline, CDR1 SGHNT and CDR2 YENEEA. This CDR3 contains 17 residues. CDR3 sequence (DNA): TGTGCCAGCAGCTCTCGGACTAGCGGGATAGGATACAATGAGCAGTTCTTC. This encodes CASSSRTSGIGYNEQFF.

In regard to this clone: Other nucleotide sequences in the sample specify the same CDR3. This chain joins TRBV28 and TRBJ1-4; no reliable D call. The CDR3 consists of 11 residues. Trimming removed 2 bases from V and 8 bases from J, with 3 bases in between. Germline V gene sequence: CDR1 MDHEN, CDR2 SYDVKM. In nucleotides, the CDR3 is TGTGCCAGCAGTTTAGGGGAAAAACTGTTTTTT. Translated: CASSLGEKLFF.

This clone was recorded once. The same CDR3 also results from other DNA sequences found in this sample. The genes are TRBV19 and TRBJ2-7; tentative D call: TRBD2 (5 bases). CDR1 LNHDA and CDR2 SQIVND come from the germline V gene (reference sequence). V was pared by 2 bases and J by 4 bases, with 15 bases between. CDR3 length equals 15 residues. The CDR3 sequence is CASSISRGSSYEQYF. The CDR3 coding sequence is TGTGCCAGTAGTATAAGTCGTGGGAGTTCGTACGAGCAGTACTTC.

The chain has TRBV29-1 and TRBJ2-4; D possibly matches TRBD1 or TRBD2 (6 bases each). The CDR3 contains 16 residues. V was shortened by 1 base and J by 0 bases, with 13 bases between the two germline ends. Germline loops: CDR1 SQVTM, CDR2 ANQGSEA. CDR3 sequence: CSVEGPGAIAKNIQYF. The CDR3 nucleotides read TGCAGCGTTGAAGGTCCGGGGGCCATAGCCAAAAACATTCAGTACTTC. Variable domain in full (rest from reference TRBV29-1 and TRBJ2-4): SAVISQKPSRDICQRGTSLTIQCQVDSQVTMMFWYRQQPGQSLTLIATANQGSEATYESGFVIDKFPISRPNLTFSTLTVSNMSPEDSSIYLCSVEGPGAIAKNIQYFGAGTRLSVL.

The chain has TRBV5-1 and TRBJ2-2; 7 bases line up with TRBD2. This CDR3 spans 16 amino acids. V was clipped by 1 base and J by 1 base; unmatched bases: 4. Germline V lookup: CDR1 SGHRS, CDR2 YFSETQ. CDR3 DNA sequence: TGCGCCAGCAGCTTGCCGGGGGGATTGAACACCGGGGAGCTGTTTTTT. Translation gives CASSLPGGLNTGELFF.

This CDR3 reads CASSPNPKAVEQYF. Written as DNA, the CDR3 is TGTGCCAGCAGTCCGAACCCCAAGGCGGTTGAGCAGTACTTC. The V gene is TRBV7-9, the J gene TRBJ2-7; D gene uncertain. The CDR3 loop spans 14 amino acids. The V end lost 6 bases, the J end lost 7 bases, and 19 bases lay between the germline ends. From germline, CDR1 is SEHNR and CDR2 FQNEAQ (reference sequence).

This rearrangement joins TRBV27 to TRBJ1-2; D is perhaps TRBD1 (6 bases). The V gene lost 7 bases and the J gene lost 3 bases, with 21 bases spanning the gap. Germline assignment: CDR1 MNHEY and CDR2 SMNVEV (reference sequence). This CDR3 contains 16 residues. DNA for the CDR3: TGTGCCAGCACTCCGGGGATCGGGGGCGCCTACTATGGCTACACCTTC. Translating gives CASTPGIGGAYYGYTF.

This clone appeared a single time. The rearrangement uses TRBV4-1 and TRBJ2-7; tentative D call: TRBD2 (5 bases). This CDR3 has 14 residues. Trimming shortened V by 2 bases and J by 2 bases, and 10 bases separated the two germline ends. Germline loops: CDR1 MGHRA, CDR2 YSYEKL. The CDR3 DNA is TGCGCCAGCAGCCAACGCGACGGGACCTACGAGCAGTACTTC. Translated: CASSQRDGTYEQYF.

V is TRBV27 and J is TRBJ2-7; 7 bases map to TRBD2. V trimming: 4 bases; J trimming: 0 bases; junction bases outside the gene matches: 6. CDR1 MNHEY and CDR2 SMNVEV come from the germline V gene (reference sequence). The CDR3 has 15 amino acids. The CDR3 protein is CASSSWRESSYEQYF. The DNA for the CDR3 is TGTGCCAGCAGTTCTTGGCGGGAGAGCTCCTACGAGCAGTACTTC.

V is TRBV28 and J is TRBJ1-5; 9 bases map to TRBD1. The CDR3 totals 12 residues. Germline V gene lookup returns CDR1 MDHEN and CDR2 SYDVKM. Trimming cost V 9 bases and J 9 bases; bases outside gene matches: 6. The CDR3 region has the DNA TGTGCCAGTAGACAGGGGGTACGGCCCCAGCATTTT. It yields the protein CASRQGVRPQHF.

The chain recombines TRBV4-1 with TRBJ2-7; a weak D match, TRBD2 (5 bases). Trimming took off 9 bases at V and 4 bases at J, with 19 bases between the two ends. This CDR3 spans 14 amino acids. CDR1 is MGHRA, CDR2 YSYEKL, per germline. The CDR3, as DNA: TGCGCCAGTGCAACTAGGACCTCGGTTTACGAGCAGTACTTC. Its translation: CASATRTSVYEQYF.

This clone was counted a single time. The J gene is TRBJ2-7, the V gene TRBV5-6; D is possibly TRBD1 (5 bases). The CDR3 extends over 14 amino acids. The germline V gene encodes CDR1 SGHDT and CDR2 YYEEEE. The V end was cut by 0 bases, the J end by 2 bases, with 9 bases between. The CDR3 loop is CASSLGQSPYEQYF. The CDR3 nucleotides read TGTGCCAGCAGCTTGGGACAGTCACCCTACGAGCAGTACTTC.